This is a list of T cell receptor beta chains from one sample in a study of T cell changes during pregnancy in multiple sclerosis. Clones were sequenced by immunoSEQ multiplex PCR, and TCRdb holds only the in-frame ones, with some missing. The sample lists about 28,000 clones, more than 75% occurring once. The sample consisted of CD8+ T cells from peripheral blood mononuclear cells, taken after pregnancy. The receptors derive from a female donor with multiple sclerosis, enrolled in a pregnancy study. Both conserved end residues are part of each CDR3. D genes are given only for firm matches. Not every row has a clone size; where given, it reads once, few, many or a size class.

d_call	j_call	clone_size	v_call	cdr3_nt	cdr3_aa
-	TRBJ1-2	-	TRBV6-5	TGTGCCAGCAGTCCGACACCTCAAACCTTTGGCTACACCTTC	CASSPTPQTFGYTF
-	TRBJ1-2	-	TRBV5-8	TGTGCCAGCAGCCCCGGGGGGCAATTGGGGGGCTACACCTTC	CASSPGGQLGGYTF
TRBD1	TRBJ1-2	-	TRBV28	TGTGCCAGCAGTTTATGGCGGTGGGACAGGGTGGGTTATGGCTACACCTTC	CASSLWRWDRVGYGYTF
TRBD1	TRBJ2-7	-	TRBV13	TGTGCCAGCAGCTTGACAGGGGTAGCCTACGAGCAGTACTTC	CASSLTGVAYEQYF
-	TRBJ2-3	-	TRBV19	TGTGCCAGTAGTATTCACCCGGGGGAGCACACAGATACGCAGTATTTT	CASSIHPGEHTDTQYF
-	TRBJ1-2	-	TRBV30	TGTGCCTGGGAGAACTATGGCTACACCTTC	CAWENYGYTF
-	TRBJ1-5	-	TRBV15	TGTGCCACCAGCAGTGCTCGGGAGGGGGGGCAGCCCCAGCATTTT	CATSSAREGGQPQHF
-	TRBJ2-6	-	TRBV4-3	TGCGCCAGCAGCCTACGAGGGGGCTCTGGGGCCAACGTCCTGACTTTC	CASSLRGGSGANVLTF
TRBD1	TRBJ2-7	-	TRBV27	TGTGCCAGCAGTTTATACAGGGGGCCCTACGAGCAGTACTTC	CASSLYRGPYEQYF
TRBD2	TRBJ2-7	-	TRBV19	TGTGCCAGTAGTATCTCCCTAGCGGGGGGGATCGAGCAGTACTTC	CASSISLAGGIEQYF
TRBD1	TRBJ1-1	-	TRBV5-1	TGCGCCAGCAGCTTGACAGGGGTGAACACTGAAGCTTTCTTT	CASSLTGVNTEAFF
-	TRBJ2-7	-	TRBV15	TGTGCCACCAGCAGAGAGGAGTCCTACGAGCAGTACTTC	CATSREESYEQYF
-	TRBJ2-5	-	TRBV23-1	TGCGCCAGCAGTCAACAAAGAGCGACCGGGACAAAGAAAGAGACCCAGTACTTC	CASSQQRATGTKKETQYF
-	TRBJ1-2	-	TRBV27	TGTGCCAGCAGTTTCCAGGGGATGGGTGGCTACACCTTC	CASSFQGMGGYTF
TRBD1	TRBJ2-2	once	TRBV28	TGTGCCAGCAGTTTGGGTCACAGGGGGCGAGTCGGGGAGCTGTTTTTT	CASSLGHRGRVGELFF
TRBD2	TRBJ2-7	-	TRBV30	TGTGCCTGGAGCCCGGGACTAGCGGGGGGCCCCGACGAGCAGTACTTC	CAWSPGLAGGPDEQYF
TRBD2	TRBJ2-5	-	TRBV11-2	TGTGCCAGCAGCTACACGCGGGGGGTTTTGGAGACCCAGTACTTC	CASSYTRGVLETQYF
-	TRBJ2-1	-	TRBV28	TGTGCCAGCTCTGTCTACAATGAGCAGTTCTTC	CASSVYNEQFF
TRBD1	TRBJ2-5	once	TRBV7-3	TGTGCCAGCAGCTTAAGTGGGACAGGGTCGTTGGAGACCCAGTACTTC	CASSLSGTGSLETQYF
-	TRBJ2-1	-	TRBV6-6	TGTGCCAGCAGTTACGGAGGTATGGAGTTCTTC	CASSYGGMEFF
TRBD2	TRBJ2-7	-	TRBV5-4	TGTGCCAGCAGCTTGGAGGGCGGGGGGGCCTACGAGCAGTACTTC	CASSLEGGGAYEQYF
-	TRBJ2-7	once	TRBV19	TGTGCCAGTAGTCCCTTCGGGGGCTCCTACGAGCAGTACTTC	CASSPFGGSYEQYF
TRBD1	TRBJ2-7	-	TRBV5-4	TGTGCCAGCAGCCTCCACAGGGGGCGCGAGCAGTACTTC	CASSLHRGREQYF
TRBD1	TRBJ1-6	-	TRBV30	TGTGCCTGGAGTGCTGCGACAGGGGAATCTTCACCCCTCCACTTT	CAWSAATGESSPLHF
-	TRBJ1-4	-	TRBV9	TGTGCCAGCAGCGCGGGGAGCCCGGACTCCAAACTGTTTTTT	CASSAGSPDSKLFF
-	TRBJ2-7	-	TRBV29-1	TGCAGCGTTGTGGTGGCCCTCAGGGACGAGCAGTACTTC	CSVVVALRDEQYF